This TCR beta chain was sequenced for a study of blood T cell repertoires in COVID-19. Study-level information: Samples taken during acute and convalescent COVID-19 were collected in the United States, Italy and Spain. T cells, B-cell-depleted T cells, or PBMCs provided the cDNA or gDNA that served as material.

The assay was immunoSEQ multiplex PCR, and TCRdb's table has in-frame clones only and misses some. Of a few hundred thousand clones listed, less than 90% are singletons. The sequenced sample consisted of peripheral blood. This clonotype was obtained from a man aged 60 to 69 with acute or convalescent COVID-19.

DNA for the CDR3: TGTGCCAGCAGCGACGGACTAGCGGATGAGCAGTTCTTC. Its translation is CASSDGLADEQFF. The chain couples TRBV9 to TRBJ2-1; 10 bases fit TRBD2. J was trimmed by 8 bases and V by 3 bases; bases with no gene match: 2. CDR3 length equals 13 residues. Germline V lookup: CDR1 SGDLS, CDR2 YYNGEE.